These 6 T cell receptor beta chains were sequenced from one sample in a study of blood T cell repertoires in COVID-19. Profiling relied on immunoSEQ multiplex PCR, and the TCRdb table lists in-frame clones only, not all of them. The sample lists a few hundred thousand clones, around 87% occurring once. Input material: peripheral blood. These receptors were taken from a woman aged 25 to 39 with COVID-19, enrolled during active disease.

The chain combines TRBV3-1 (or the pseudogene TRBV3-2) with TRBJ2-1; D gene ambiguous. V lost 4 bases, J lost 7 bases, and 11 bases lay in between. The CDR3 totals 13 residues. Germline V CDR1 and CDR2: LGHDT, YNNKEL (reference sequence). CDR3 bases: TGTGCCAGCAGCCCCCTTTGGGCGAATGAGCAGTTCTTC. Its translation is CASSPLWANEQFF.

The V gene is TRBV12-3 or TRBV12-4, the J gene TRBJ2-3, with 7 bases matching TRBD2. The CDR3 extends over 13 amino acids. Germline trimming cut 7 bases from V and 5 bases from J; bases unmatched to any gene: 6. The CDR3 DNA follows: TGTGCCAGCACGGCGGGAGCGGTAGATACGCAGTATTTT. It specifies CASTAGAVDTQYF.

The J gene is TRBJ2-1, the V gene TRBV28; tentative D call: TRBD2 (6 bases). CDR1 is MDHEN, CDR2 SYDVKM, per germline. V lost 3 bases and J lost 7, with 10 bases in between. The CDR3 contains 13 residues. As DNA, the CDR3 is TGTGCCAGCAGTTTGGGGGGACGGAATGAGCAGTTCTTC. Amino acids: CASSLGGRNEQFF.

V usage is TRBV27 and J usage is TRBJ2-5; 8 bases match TRBD1. J gave up 4 bases and V 6 bases, and 4 bases lay outside the gene matches. The length of the CDR3 is 13 residues. The V gene's germline CDR1 is MNHEY and CDR2 SMNVEV (reference sequence). CDR3 loop: CASRPTGGETQYF. CDR3 nucleotide sequence: TGTGCCAGCAGACCAACAGGGGGAGAGACCCAGTACTTC.

The gene calls are TRBV25-1 and TRBJ2-6; no clear D. Germline CDR1 MGHDK, CDR2 SYGVNS. Trimming took 4 bases from V and 0 from J, leaving 4 bases between them. This CDR3 region has 14 residues. CDR3 region: CASSVSSGANVLTF. The CDR3 DNA sequence: TGTGCCAGCAGTGTGAGCTCTGGGGCCAACGTCCTGACTTTC.

The chain employs TRBV4-2 and TRBJ2-1; possibly TRBD2 for D (6 bases). Per germline, CDR1 LGHNA and CDR2 YNFKEQ. The CDR3 has 13 amino acids. V gave up 3 bases and J gave up 9 bases, with 12 bases separating them. CDR3 sequence: CASSQERGFEQFF. As DNA, the CDR3 is TGTGCCAGCAGCCAGGAACGGGGGTTTGAGCAGTTCTTC.